The text below deals with one T cell receptor (beta chain). Per the authors' pipeline: Amplification with reference gene primers provided the estimates of nucleated cell counts. The protocol was immunoSEQ multiplex PCR, while the TCRdb copy is restricted to in-frame clones and leaves out a portion. Clone size and the V and J calls come from that table; the DNA yielded D and trimming. Altogether more than 25,000 clones are present, approximately 94% being singletons, with the ten largest covering roughly 4%. The data were obtained in a study of blood T cell repertoires in COVID-19. The CDR3 is 19 residues long. The germline gives CDR1 MGHRA, CDR2 YSYEKL. Germline trimming cut 5 bases from V and 2 bases from J; bases unmatched to any gene: 16.

The source is a human donor with active COVID-19. The donor label of this sample is uncertain. The V gene is TRBV4-1, the J gene TRBJ2-3, with TRBD2 matching 10 bases. The source material was peripheral blood. The CDR3 bases are TGCGCCAGCAGCTGGACCACTAGCGGGAAAGCGCAATTCACAGATACGCAGTATTTT. The encoded protein is CASSWTTSGKAQFTDTQYF.